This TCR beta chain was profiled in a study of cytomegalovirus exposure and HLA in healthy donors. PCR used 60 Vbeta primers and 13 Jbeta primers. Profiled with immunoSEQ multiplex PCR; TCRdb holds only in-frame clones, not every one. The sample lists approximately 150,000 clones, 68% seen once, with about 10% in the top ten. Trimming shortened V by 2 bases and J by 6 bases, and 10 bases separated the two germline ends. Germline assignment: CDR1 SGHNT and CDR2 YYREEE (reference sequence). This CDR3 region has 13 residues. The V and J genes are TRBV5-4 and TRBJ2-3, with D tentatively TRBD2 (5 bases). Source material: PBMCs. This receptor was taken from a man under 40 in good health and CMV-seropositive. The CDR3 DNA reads TGTGCCAGCAGCTTTGGCGGGTCGGATACGCAGTATTTT. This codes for CASSFGGSDTQYF.